Each of the 31 T cell receptor beta chains below was sequenced from the same sample in a study of graft-versus-host responses after intestinal transplantation. Produced via immunoSEQ multiplex PCR; TCRdb's table is partial and in-frame only. This sample has around 39,000 clones, with more than 80% found just once. The sample consisted of PBMCs, taken 700 to 750 days after intestinal transplantation. Source of these receptors: a human patient who received an intestinal transplant, so some T cells may come from the graft donor.

The chain joins TRBV11-1 to TRBJ2-3; no reliable D call. CDR1 is SGHAT, CDR2 FQDESV, per germline (reference sequence). The CDR3 extends over 13 amino acids. V gave up 3 bases and J gave up 1 base, with 5 bases separating them. The CDR3 protein is CASSLMGTDTQYF. CDR3 DNA: TGTGCCAGCAGCTTGATGGGCACAGATACGCAGTATTTT.

The chain couples TRBV5-6 to TRBJ1-1; D perhaps matches TRBD1 (5 bases). V was clipped by 0 bases and J by 4 bases, with 10 bases between them. CDR1 and CDR2 from the germline V gene are SGHDT and YYEEEE. This CDR3 has 14 residues. CDR3 sequence: CASSLGAGGTEAFF. The CDR3 region has the DNA TGTGCCAGCAGCTTGGGGGCGGGGGGCACTGAAGCTTTCTTT.

The chain combines TRBV2 with TRBJ2-7; D may correspond to TRBD1 or TRBD2 (6 bases each). Germline values: CDR1 SNHLY, CDR2 FYNNEI. CDR3 length: 14 residues. V dropped 11 bases and J dropped 3 bases, with 20 bases sitting between them. The DNA for the CDR3 is TGTGCCCCCGGGGGACACAAAGAAGACTACGAGCAGTACTTC. This gives the protein CAPGGHKEDYEQYF. Full variable domain (rest looked up from reference TRBV2 and TRBJ2-7): EPEVTQTPSHQVTQMGQEVILRCVPISNHLYFYWYRQILGQKVEFLVSFYNNEISEKSEIFDDQFSVERPDGSNFTLKIRSTKLEDSAMYFCAPGGHKEDYEQYFGPGTRLTVT.

This sequence joins TRBV2 and TRBJ2-3; D possibly corresponds to TRBD2 (5 bases). This CDR3 spans 15 amino acids. V shed 4 bases and J shed 5 bases, with 16 bases lying between them. Germline-derived CDR1 and CDR2 are SNHLY and FYNNEI. The CDR3 loop is CASSAGLAEGDTQYF. The CDR3 nucleotides read TGTGCCAGCAGTGCGGGTCTAGCAGAGGGAGATACGCAGTATTTT.

The J gene is TRBJ1-1, the V gene TRBV6-5, with 10 bases lining up with TRBD1. Trimming took 7 bases from V and 3 from J; bases not matched to a gene: 5. Germline V gene sequence: CDR1 MNHEY, CDR2 SVGAGI. The CDR3 length is 14 residues. In DNA form, the CDR3 reads TGTGCCAGCAACTACGGACAGGGGGACACTGAAGCTTTCTTT. Protein sequence: CASNYGQGDTEAFF.

This rearrangement joins TRBV19 to TRBJ2-7; TRBD1 matches 8 bases. With V trimmed by 3 bases and J by 5 bases, 6 bases remained unmatched. The CDR3 sequence is 14 residues long. In germline, CDR1 is LNHDA, CDR2 SQIVND (reference sequence). Here the CDR3 reads CASSIRTGFDEQYF. The CDR3 bases are TGTGCCAGTAGTATTAGGACAGGGTTCGACGAGCAGTACTTC.

This chain links TRBV2 with TRBJ1-5; TRBD1 aligns across 8 bases. V was pared by 5 bases and J by 4 bases, with 7 bases of the junction left unmatched. The CDR3 runs to 15 residues. Germline V CDR1 and CDR2: SNHLY, FYNNEI. CDR3 protein: CASSRDRGGNQPQHF. Here the CDR3 DNA reads TGTGCCAGCAGTCGAGACAGGGGCGGTAATCAGCCCCAGCATTTT.

The CDR3 spells CASSDDNGYTF. Here the CDR3 DNA reads TGTGCCAGCAGCGACGACAATGGCTACACCTTC. This chain uses TRBV5-4 with TRBJ1-2; D is unclear. V lost 4 bases and J lost 6, with 7 bases in between. Per germline, CDR1 SGHNT and CDR2 YYREEE (reference sequence). The CDR3 is 11 amino acids.

The chain has TRBV2 and TRBJ2-1; D is undetermined. The germline V and J ends were trimmed by 10 bases and 0 bases, with 16 bases remaining between them. Germline values: CDR1 SNHLY, CDR2 FYNNEI. There are 15 residues in the CDR3. The CDR3 region has the DNA TGTGCCACACAAACGACGGAGAGCTCCTACAATGAGCAGTTCTTC. Its protein is CATQTTESSYNEQFF.

V usage is TRBV5-1 and J usage is TRBJ2-1; TRBD2 is a possible D gene (5 bases). The CDR3 runs 15 residues. Germline-derived CDR1 and CDR2 are SGHRS and YFSETQ. V was cut by 0 bases and J by 4 bases, with 11 bases left in between. The CDR3 here is CASSLEGGKYNEQFF. Here the CDR3 DNA reads TGCGCCAGCAGCTTGGAAGGAGGTAAGTACAATGAGCAGTTCTTC.

This clone was seen once. The rearrangement joins TRBV6-6 to TRBJ1-6; D is uncertain. The CDR3 is 14 residues long. Germline V gives CDR1 MNHNY, CDR2 SVGAGI (reference sequence). V shed 4 bases and J shed 6 bases, with 10 bases lying between them. The CDR3 sequence: CASSLRGLNSPLHF. The CDR3 coding sequence is TGTGCCAGCAGTTTACGGGGTCTTAATTCACCCCTCCACTTT.

The rearrangement joins TRBV29-1 to TRBJ2-7; the D is unclear. The germline CDR1 and CDR2 sequences are SQVTM and ANQGSEA. The CDR3 has 11 amino acids. V gave up 7 bases and J gave up 3 bases, with 10 bases separating them. In DNA, the CDR3 is TGCAGCGCCGGAAGGAGCTACGAGCAGTACTTC. Encoded protein: CSAGRSYEQYF.

This clone is a singleton in its sample. The chain is built from TRBV10-3 and TRBJ1-4; TRBD1 agrees at 8 bases. Germline-derived CDR1 and CDR2 are ENHRY and SYGVKD. The length of the CDR3 is 14 residues. Germline trimming cut 4 bases from V and 6 bases from J; bases unmatched to any gene: 4. The CDR3 region has the DNA TGTGCCATCAGTGGGACAGGGTCCTATGAAAAACTGTTTTTT. It codes for CAISGTGSYEKLFF.

For this clone: At one of its ends the junction is not consistent with the germline gene, which may arise from a read error. The rearrangement links TRBV2 to TRBJ2-5; the match to TRBD1 covers 7 bases. The CDR3 is made up of 16 amino acids. CDR1 and CDR2 from the germline V gene are SNHLY and FYNNEI. The CDR3 DNA sequence: TGTGCCAGCAGTGTCGGGGACAGTCGCAACCAAGGGACCCAGTACTTC. It encodes CASSVGDSRNQGTQYF.

The V call is TRBV5-1, the J call TRBJ2-3, with D unclear. The CDR3 length is 15 residues. The germline gives CDR1 SGHRS, CDR2 YFSETQ. V was cut by 1 base and J by 6 bases, with 15 bases left in between. CDR3 sequence reads: CASSLKRSDLDTQYF. The CDR3 region has the DNA TGCGCCAGCAGCTTGAAACGGTCGGATTTGGATACGCAGTATTTT.

The J gene is TRBJ2-3, the V gene TRBV6-5, with no clear D. Between the trimmed V and J ends, which lost 2 bases and 2 bases, there was a span of 8 bases. Germline-derived CDR1 and CDR2 are MNHEY and SVGAGI. This CDR3 comprises 14 residues. Written as DNA, the CDR3 is TGTGCCAGCAGTTACGTGGCCGCCACAGATACGCAGTATTTT. Encoded protein: CASSYVAATDTQYF.

V and J are TRBV25-1 and TRBJ2-4; D is possibly TRBD2 (6 bases). Germline V gene data show CDR1 as MGHDK and CDR2 as SYGVNS. V was shortened by 3 bases and J by 4 bases, with 19 bases between the two germline ends. The CDR3 sequence is 17 residues long. CDR3 DNA sequence: TGTGCCAGCAGTGAGGGAGGTCGGGAGTGGGGGAAAAACATTCAGTACTTC. Protein product: CASSEGGREWGKNIQYF.

This rearrangement joins TRBV7-3 to TRBJ2-7, with 7 bases lining up with TRBD2. The CDR3 length is 15 residues. V lost 4 bases and J lost 7; bases outside the gene matches: 13. Germline CDR1 SGHTA, CDR2 FQGTGA. This CDR3 is CASSSPTGRGVEQYF. The CDR3 nucleotides read TGTGCCAGCAGCTCCCCGACTGGCCGGGGGGTTGAGCAGTACTTC.

This sequence joins TRBV28 and TRBJ2-7; 9 bases agree with TRBD1. The ends lost 8 bases at V and 2 bases at J; junction bases unmatched: 13. The CDR3 loop spans 16 amino acids. The germline V gene encodes CDR1 MDHEN and CDR2 SYDVKM. This CDR3 reads CASQGAEDRGTYEQYF. CDR3 nucleotide sequence: TGTGCCAGCCAGGGGGCCGAGGACAGGGGCACCTACGAGCAGTACTTC.

The chain uses TRBV18 and TRBJ2-3, with D possibly TRBD2 on 5 matching bases. This CDR3 region has 15 residues. Per the germline V gene, CDR1 is KGHSH and CDR2 is LQKENI. V was pared by 4 bases and J by 2 bases, with 13 bases between. CDR3 in amino acids: CASSRAGLFTDTQYF. The CDR3 nucleotides are TGTGCCAGCTCACGGGCGGGCCTATTCACAGATACGCAGTATTTT.

This chain uses TRBV13 with TRBJ2-7; D tentatively reads TRBD1 or TRBD2 (5 bases each). This CDR3 spans 12 amino acids. The V gene's germline CDR1 is PRHDT and CDR2 FYEKMQ (reference sequence). Trimming took 4 bases from V and 5 from J, leaving 9 bases between them. The CDR3 spells CASSWGSDEQYF. CDR3 coding DNA: TGTGCCAGCAGCTGGGGGTCCGACGAGCAGTACTTC. Supplemented by reference TRBV13 and TRBJ2-7, the full variable domain reads AAGVIQSPRHLIKEKRETATLKCYPIPRHDTVYWYQQGPGQDPQFLISFYEKMQSDKGSIPDRFSAQQFSDYHSELNMSSLELGDSALYFCASSWGSDEQYFGPGTRLTVT.

This clone was counted a single time. V is TRBV9 and J is TRBJ1-1; D is perhaps TRBD1 (5 bases). The germline V gene has CDR1 SGDLS and CDR2 YYNGEE. Trimming took off 4 bases at V and 3 bases at J, with 13 bases between the two ends. The CDR3 extends over 14 amino acids. CDR3 coding DNA: TGTGCCAGCAGCCCCTCGGGGACTGACACTGAAGCTTTCTTT. Its translation: CASSPSGTDTEAFF. The full variable domain, with the rest looked up from reference TRBV9 and TRBJ1-1, is DSGVTQTPKHLITATGQRVTLRCSPRSGDLSVYWYQQSLDQGLQFLIQYYNGEERAKGNILERFSAQQFPDLHSELNLSSLELGDSALYFCASSPSGTDTEAFFGQGTRLTVV.

J is TRBJ2-3 and V is TRBV7-9, with 7 bases identical to TRBD1. The V gene end was trimmed by 5 bases and the J gene end by 0 bases; junction bases not matched to a gene: 11. The CDR3 has 17 residues. CDR1 is SEHNR and CDR2 is FQNEAQ in the germline V gene (reference sequence). CDR3 amino acids: CASSTSQGPASTDTQYF. For the CDR3, the DNA is TGTGCCAGCAGCACCTCACAGGGGCCCGCTAGCACAGATACGCAGTATTTT.

This sequence joins TRBV10-3 and TRBJ2-3; TRBD2 agrees at 10 bases. The CDR3 loop spans 13 amino acids. V was clipped by 10 bases and J by 4 bases; unmatched bases: 5. Germline CDR1 ENHRY, CDR2 SYGVKD. In DNA form, the CDR3 reads TGTGCCACCCTAGCGGGAGATTCAGATACGCAGTATTTT. Translated, it gives CATLAGDSDTQYF.

V usage is TRBV4-1 and J usage is TRBJ1-5, with a possible D match to TRBD1 (6 bases). The CDR3 is made up of 15 amino acids. Trimming removed 4 bases from V and 5 bases from J, with 15 bases in between. Germline values: CDR1 MGHRA, CDR2 YSYEKL. The chain's CDR3 is CASSRNRVVHQPQHF. In DNA form, the CDR3 reads TGCGCCAGCAGCCGGAACAGGGTCGTGCATCAGCCCCAGCATTTT.

This chain uses TRBV7-3 with TRBJ1-5; D unresolved. Per germline, CDR1 SGHTA and CDR2 FQGTGA. This CDR3 comprises 17 residues. The V end was cut by 5 bases, the J end by 2 bases, with 19 bases between. In DNA, the CDR3 is TGTGCCAGCAGCCCCCGACCGGATTGCCAGGGCAATCAGCCCCAGCATTTT. Translation gives CASSPRPDCQGNQPQHF.

The rearrangement joins TRBV14 to TRBJ2-7; D possibly corresponds to TRBD1 (5 bases). CDR1 is SGHDN, CDR2 FVKESK, per germline. This CDR3 contains 15 residues. V dropped 6 bases and J dropped 0 bases, with 15 bases sitting between them. CDR3 bases: TGTGCCAGCAGTCCCGACAGATTTGGCTCCTACGAGCAGTACTTC. Translation: CASSPDRFGSYEQYF.

The chain joins TRBV10-2 to TRBJ2-2, with D possibly TRBD2 on 6 matching bases. Germline-derived CDR1 and CDR2 are WSHSY and SAAADI. The CDR3 extends over 16 amino acids. Trimming removed 6 bases at V and 3 bases at J, with 17 bases between. In nucleotides, the CDR3 is TGCGCCAGCAGGCCCCGACTAGGTCACGACACCGGGGAGCTGTTTTTT. Translation: CASRPRLGHDTGELFF.

The gene calls are TRBV5-3 and TRBJ1-3, with D uncertain. TRBV5-3 is reported as an ORF; its role is uncertain. V was clipped by 2 bases and J by 5 bases, with 8 bases between them. The CDR3 has 13 amino acids. The chain's CDR3 is CARSFPIRNTIYF. CDR3 coding DNA: TGTGCCAGAAGCTTCCCCATCCGAAACACCATATATTTT.

This clone turned up a few times. V usage is TRBV30 and J usage is TRBJ1-1; D gene uncertain. The CDR3 totals 12 residues. The germline V and J ends were trimmed by 3 bases and 10 bases, with 15 bases remaining between them. In germline, CDR1 is GTSNPN, CDR2 SVGIG (reference sequence). The CDR3 loop is CAWSHLVSSAFF. CDR3 DNA: TGTGCCTGGAGCCACCTCGTCTCGTCAGCTTTCTTT.

The J gene is TRBJ2-5, the V gene TRBV4-1; TRBD2 aligns across 7 bases. CDR3 length: 14 residues. From germline, CDR1 is MGHRA and CDR2 YSYEKL. J was trimmed by 6 bases and V by 4 bases; bases with no gene match: 8. Written as DNA, the CDR3 is TGCGCCAGCAGCCTCCTGTGGGGGACTAAGACCCAGTACTTC. Protein sequence: CASSLLWGTKTQYF.